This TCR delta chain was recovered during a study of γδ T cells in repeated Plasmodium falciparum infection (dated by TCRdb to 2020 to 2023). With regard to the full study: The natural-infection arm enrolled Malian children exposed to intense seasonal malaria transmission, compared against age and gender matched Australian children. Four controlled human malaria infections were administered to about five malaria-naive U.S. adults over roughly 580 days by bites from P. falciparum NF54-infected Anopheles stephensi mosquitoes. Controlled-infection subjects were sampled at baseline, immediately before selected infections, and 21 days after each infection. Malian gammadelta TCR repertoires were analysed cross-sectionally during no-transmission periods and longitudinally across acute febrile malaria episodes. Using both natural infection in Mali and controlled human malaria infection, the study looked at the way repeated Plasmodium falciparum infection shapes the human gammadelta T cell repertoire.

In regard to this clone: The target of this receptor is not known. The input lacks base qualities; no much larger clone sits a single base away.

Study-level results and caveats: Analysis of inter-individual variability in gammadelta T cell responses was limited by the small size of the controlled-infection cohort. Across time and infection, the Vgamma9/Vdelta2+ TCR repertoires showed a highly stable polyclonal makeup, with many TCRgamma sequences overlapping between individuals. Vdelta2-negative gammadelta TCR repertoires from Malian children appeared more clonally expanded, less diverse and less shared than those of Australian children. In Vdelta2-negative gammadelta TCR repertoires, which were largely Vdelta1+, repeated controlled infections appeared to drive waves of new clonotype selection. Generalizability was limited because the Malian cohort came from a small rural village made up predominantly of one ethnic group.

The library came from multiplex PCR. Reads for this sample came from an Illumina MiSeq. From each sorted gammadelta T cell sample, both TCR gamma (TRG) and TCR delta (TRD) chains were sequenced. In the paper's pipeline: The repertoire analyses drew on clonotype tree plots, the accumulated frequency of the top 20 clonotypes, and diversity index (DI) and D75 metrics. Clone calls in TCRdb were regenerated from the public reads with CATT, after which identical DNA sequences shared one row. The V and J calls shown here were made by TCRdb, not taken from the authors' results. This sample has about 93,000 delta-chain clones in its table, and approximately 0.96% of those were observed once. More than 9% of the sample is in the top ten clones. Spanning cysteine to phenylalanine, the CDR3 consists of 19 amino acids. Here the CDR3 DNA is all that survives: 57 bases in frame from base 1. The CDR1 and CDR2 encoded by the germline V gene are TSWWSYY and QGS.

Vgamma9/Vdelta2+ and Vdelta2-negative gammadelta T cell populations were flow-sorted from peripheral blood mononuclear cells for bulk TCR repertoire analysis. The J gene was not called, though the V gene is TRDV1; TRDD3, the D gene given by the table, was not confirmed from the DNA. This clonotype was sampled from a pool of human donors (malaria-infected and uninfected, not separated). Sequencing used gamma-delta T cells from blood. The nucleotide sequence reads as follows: TGTGCCCTTGGGTCCTTCATCCGGGGATTCCGATCGTACACCGATAAACTCACCTTT. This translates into CALGSFIRGFRSYTDKLTF.